This entry features one TCR beta chain sequence. The V gene's germline CDR1 is SEHNR and CDR2 FQNEAQ (reference sequence). After removal of 3 bases from V and 2 bases from J, the junction contained 5 bases not matched to a gene. This CDR3 comprises 15 residues. Seattle patients were enrolled during active infection and followed longitudinally. This sample was included in a study of blood T cell repertoires in COVID-19. Study details: Collection of acute and convalescent COVID-19 samples took place in the United States, Italy and Spain. PBMCs, B-cell-depleted T cells, or T cells provided the cDNA or gDNA that made up the material.

Per the study methods: The assay estimated nucleated cells by amplifying reference gene primers. Here immunoSEQ multiplex PCR was the method, and the copy in TCRdb shows in-frame clones only, minus some. For V, J and clone size, that table is used; D and trimming come from the DNA. Of fewer than 350,000 clones in the sample, 86% were seen once. The rearrangement links TRBV7-9 to TRBJ2-5, with 8 bases fitting TRBD1. The receptor was derived from a woman under 40 with COVID-19, enrolled during active disease. Sequenced: peripheral blood. For the CDR3, the DNA is TGTGCCAGCAGCTTCGGACAGGGACTTCAAGAGACCCAGTACTTC. Its protein product is CASSFGQGLQETQYF.